Included here is one TCR beta chain sequence, with context. The CDR3 sequence is 13 residues long. CDR1 MNHEY and CDR2 SVGAGI come from the germline V gene. The V gene lost 8 bases and the J gene lost 1 base, with 11 bases spanning the gap. This record comes from a study of blood T cell repertoires in COVID-19. Sequenced by immunoSEQ multiplex PCR; TCRdb stores in-frame clones only, minus some. The sample shows about 180,000 clones, 75% to 90% of them seen only once. The TCR comes from a woman between 35 and 50 years old with COVID-19, enrolled during active disease. This rearrangement joins TRBV6-5 to TRBJ1-2; unclear D gene. The sequencing input was peripheral blood. The CDR3 DNA is TGTGCCAGCGCACCGGAGAATAACTATGGCTACACCTTC. This translates into CASAPENNYGYTF.